This TCR beta chain was identified during a study of shared clonotypes between healthy human individuals. Turning to the study itself: Aged between 18 and 49, the donors were a couple of women and three men. Study-wide findings and caveats: It was observed that roughly 4.8% of naive CD4 clonotypes were shared across a handful of donors. Clonotypes shared by all four sorted-subset donors had higher generation probabilities than non-shared clonotypes.

Losses at the gene ends were 2 bases for V and 5 bases for J; bases not matched to a gene: 2. This CDR3 contains 13 residues. In germline, CDR1 is SGHRS, CDR2 YFSETQ. Clones were read by immunoSEQ multiplex PCR, and TCRdb kept only the in-frame ones, dropping some. Altogether approximately 2,000,000 clones are present, 92% being singletons, with the ten largest covering around 0.35%. A CD45RA+ naive subset and a CD45RA-negative memory subset were split from CD4+ cells. A note on this clone: Its cognate antigen is unknown.

This chain joins TRBV5-1 and TRBJ2-5; 8 positions match TRBD2. The clonotype originates from a man younger than 30 in good health. Some clones in this sample may be carry-over from other donors' samples. The sequenced sample consisted of naive CD4+ T cells from PBMCs. Stated subset: CD45RA+ positively selected. In DNA form, the CDR3 reads TGCGCCAGCAGCTTCAGACTAGCGGAGACCCAGTACTTC. Residues: CASSFRLAETQYF.